This T cell receptor beta chain originates from a study of blood T cells in healthy people across ages. A second 7 to 11 cycle PCR used barcoded and J-beta primers. Tags on each cDNA molecule came from a template-switch adaptor with 12 random nucleotides. Using its own MiXCR run on the 5' RACE reads, TCRdb lists one record per CDR3 protein. There are about 680,000 distinct CDR3 sequences in the sample; 45% to 50% occur only once, and under 35% lies in the top ten. This clonotype has more than one count but fewer than ten. Its antigen is still unknown. Germline CDR1 is MNHNS and CDR2 is SASEGT. CDR3 size: 12 residues. V lost 6 bases and J 6 bases, leaving 9 bases between the germline ends. Study-level results: It was not known whether donors were CMV positive (a possible confounder of expanded clonotype changes).

The TCR was taken from a woman aged 60 to 75 in good health. The sample comprised blood. The J gene is TRBJ1-5, the V gene TRBV6-1; D possibly corresponds to TRBD1 (5 bases). The CDR3 here is CASSGGGQPQHF. The CDR3 coding sequence is TGTGCCAGCAGCGGGGGGGGTCAGCCCCAGCATTTT.